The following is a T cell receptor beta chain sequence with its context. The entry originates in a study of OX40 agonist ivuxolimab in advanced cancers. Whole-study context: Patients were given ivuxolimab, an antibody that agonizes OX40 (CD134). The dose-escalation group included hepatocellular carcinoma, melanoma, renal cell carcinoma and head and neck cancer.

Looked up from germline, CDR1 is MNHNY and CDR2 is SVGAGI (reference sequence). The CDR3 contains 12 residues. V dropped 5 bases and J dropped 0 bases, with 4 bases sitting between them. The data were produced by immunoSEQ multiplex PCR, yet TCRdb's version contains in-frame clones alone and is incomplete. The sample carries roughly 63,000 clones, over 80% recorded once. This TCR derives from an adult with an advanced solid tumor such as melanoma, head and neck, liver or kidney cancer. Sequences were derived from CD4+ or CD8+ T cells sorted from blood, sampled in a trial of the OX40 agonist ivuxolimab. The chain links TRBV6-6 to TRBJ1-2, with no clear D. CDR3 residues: CASSGPNYGYTF. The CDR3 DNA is TGTGCCAGCAGTGGCCCTAACTATGGCTACACCTTC.